The 22 T cell receptor beta chains below were found in one sample sequenced in a study of identifying expanded T cells in peripheral blood. The protocol was immunoSEQ multiplex PCR, while the TCRdb copy is restricted to in-frame clones and leaves out a portion. The repertoire includes around 130,000 clones, approximately 86% of them detected once, and 7.5% to 9% sits in the top ten. Sequencing was done on a sample of blood. These receptors all stem from a person between 18 and 75 years old in good health.

V gene TRBV2 combines with J gene TRBJ1-5, with D tentatively TRBD1 (6 bases). CDR3 length: 16 amino acids. V lost 5 bases and J lost 0, with 14 bases in between. Germline lookup yields CDR1 SNHLY and CDR2 FYNNEI. The CDR3, as DNA: TGTGCCAGCAGTAAACAGGGAACCTATAGCAATCAGCCCCAGCATTTT. Translating gives CASSKQGTYSNQPQHF.

This sequence joins TRBV28 and TRBJ2-3, with D uncertain. Germline V gene data show CDR1 as MDHEN and CDR2 as SYDVKM. Trimming took 7 bases from V and 0 from J, leaving 8 bases between them. This CDR3 is built from 13 residues. The CDR3 protein is CASNPGSTDTQYF. The CDR3 bases are TGTGCCAGCAATCCAGGAAGCACAGATACGCAGTATTTT.

The count of this clone is one. The chain carries TRBV29-1 and TRBJ2-3; D gene unclear. The V gene lost 1 base and the J gene lost 5 bases, with 10 bases spanning the gap. The CDR3 consists of 13 residues. Germline CDR1 is SQVTM and CDR2 is ANQGSEA. Here the CDR3 DNA reads TGCAGCGTTGAAGGCTTCCAGCGAGATACGCAGTATTTT. Residues: CSVEGFQRDTQYF.

The CDR3 spells CASRSVRETQYF. CDR3 DNA sequence: TGTGCCAGCAGATCCGTTAGAGAGACCCAGTACTTC. The rearrangement joins TRBV25-1 to TRBJ2-5, with D uncertain. CDR1 is MGHDK, CDR2 SYGVNS, per germline. With 6 bases removed from V and 4 bases from J, the gap between germline ends came to 9 bases. The CDR3 length is 12 residues.

The DNA for the CDR3 is TGTGCCACCAGCAGAATTCCACAGGGAACCAAAGAGACCCAGTACTTC. Translated, it gives CATSRIPQGTKETQYF. The rearrangement joins TRBV15 to TRBJ2-5; weak D call: TRBD1 (6 bases). Germline lookup yields CDR1 LNHNV and CDR2 YYDKDF (reference sequence). Between the trimmed V and J ends, which lost 2 bases and 3 bases, there was a span of 16 bases. This CDR3 comprises 16 residues.

J is TRBJ2-7 and V is TRBV5-6; perhaps TRBD1 as D (6 bases). Trimming stripped 2 bases from V and 1 base from J, with 13 bases between. CDR1 is SGHDT and CDR2 is YYEEEE in the germline V gene. This CDR3 region has 15 residues. CDR3 in amino acids: CASSFRGPVSYEQYF. DNA for the CDR3: TGTGCCAGCAGCTTCAGGGGCCCGGTATCCTACGAGCAGTACTTC.

This clone showed up just a few times. With a far larger clone one base away, a read error is the likely cause. In the same sample, other DNA sequences code for this CDR3. V is TRBV5-1 and J is TRBJ1-2, with D perhaps matching TRBD1 (5 bases). Looked up from germline, CDR1 is SGHRS and CDR2 is YFSETQ. CDR3 length equals 13 residues. V lost 2 bases to trimming and J lost 8 bases, with 13 bases between them. The CDR3 spells CASSFGHHEGYTF. The CDR3 DNA follows: TGCGCCAGCAGCTTTGGACACCATGAAGGCTACACCTTC.

This clone was counted once. The chain combines TRBV6-1 with TRBJ1-2; D not resolved. This CDR3 is 12 amino acids long. V was trimmed by 5 bases and J by 5 bases, leaving 9 bases between them. Germline lookup yields CDR1 MNHNS and CDR2 SASEGT. The CDR3 protein is CASSFREYGYTF. Written as DNA, the CDR3 is TGTGCCAGCAGTTTCCGGGAATATGGCTACACCTTC.

The rearrangement joins TRBV6-4 to TRBJ1-6; 7 bases align to TRBD1. Germline V gene data show CDR1 as MRHNA and CDR2 as SNTAGT. Losses at the gene ends were 5 bases for V and 6 bases for J; bases not matched to a gene: 4. CDR3 length: 14 residues. CDR3 protein: CASSSAGGNSPLHF. The CDR3 DNA sequence: TGTGCCAGCAGTTCGGCAGGGGGTAATTCACCCCTCCACTTT.

V and J are TRBV19 and TRBJ2-5; TRBD1 aligns across 7 bases. CDR3 length equals 14 residues. J gave up 3 bases and V 1 base, and 2 bases lay outside the gene matches. Per the germline V gene, CDR1 is LNHDA and CDR2 is SQIVND (reference sequence). CDR3 amino acids: CASSIGTGEETQYF. In nucleotides, the CDR3 is TGTGCCAGTAGTATAGGGACAGGTGAAGAGACCCAGTACTTC.

V and J are TRBV7-9 and TRBJ2-3; D possibly corresponds to TRBD2 (5 bases). V gave up 5 bases and J gave up 6 bases, with 21 bases separating them. Germline assignment: CDR1 SEHNR and CDR2 FQNEAQ (reference sequence). The CDR3 runs to 16 residues. The CDR3 sequence is CASSPRRLERADTQYF. The CDR3 bases are TGTGCCAGCAGCCCCCGGCGGCTCGAGAGGGCCGATACGCAGTATTTT.

V gene TRBV19 combines with J gene TRBJ1-5; 7 bases map to TRBD1. Looked up from germline, CDR1 is LNHDA and CDR2 is SQIVND (reference sequence). CDR3 length: 16 amino acids. J lost 1 base, V lost 7 bases, and 10 bases had no gene match. The CDR3 DNA is TGTGCCAGTAAAACCACAGGGGATACAAGCAATCAGCCCCAGCATTTT. Its protein is CASKTTGDTSNQPQHF.

This clone has only one observation. The J gene is TRBJ2-5, the V gene TRBV5-1; unclear D gene. The germline V gene has CDR1 SGHRS and CDR2 YFSETQ. This CDR3 has 13 amino acids. Trimming took 3 bases from V and 2 from J, leaving 8 bases between them. The CDR3 loop reads CASSSEPQETQYF. The CDR3 DNA sequence: TGCGCCAGCAGCTCAGAACCACAAGAGACCCAGTACTTC.

The V call is TRBV19, the J call TRBJ1-5, with D hard to call. Trimming stripped 2 bases from V and 5 bases from J, with 13 bases between. In germline, CDR1 is LNHDA, CDR2 SQIVND (reference sequence). CDR3 size: 15 residues. This chain's CDR3 is CASSIIEGQDQPQHF. The CDR3 coding sequence is TGTGCCAGTAGTATAATCGAAGGGCAGGATCAGCCCCAGCATTTT.

V and J are TRBV6-6 and TRBJ1-2, with TRBD1 as a possible D gene (6 bases). This CDR3 comprises 12 residues. The V gene lost 5 bases and the J gene lost 3 bases, with 7 bases spanning the gap. Looked up from germline, CDR1 is MNHNY and CDR2 is SVGAGI (reference sequence). CDR3 protein: CASSRTDYGYTF. In DNA, the CDR3 is TGTGCCAGCAGTCGGACAGACTATGGCTACACCTTC.

The chain uses TRBV29-1 and TRBJ1-1, with D perhaps TRBD1 (5 bases). Germline V gene lookup returns CDR1 SQVTM and CDR2 ANQGSEA. The CDR3 sequence is 13 residues long. V lost 4 bases, J lost 5 bases, and 14 bases lay in between. The CDR3 bases are TGCAGCGTTGGCCTCAGGGTCGGGACTGAAGCTTTCTTT. It specifies CSVGLRVGTEAFF.

The chain joins TRBV7-8 to TRBJ2-1; 8 bases align to TRBD2. There are 16 residues in the CDR3. Germline values: CDR1 SGHVS, CDR2 FQNEAQ. The V gene end was trimmed by 5 bases and the J gene end by 7 bases; junction bases not matched to a gene: 13. The CDR3 DNA follows: TGTGCCAGCAGCAGTCCCTGGACTAGCATGATGAATGAGCAGTTCTTC. It yields the protein CASSSPWTSMMNEQFF.

The V and J genes are TRBV29-1 and TRBJ2-3; D gene uncertain. The CDR3 spans 11 residues. Looked up from germline, CDR1 is SQVTM and CDR2 is ANQGSEA. Trimming removed 7 bases at V and 6 bases at J, with 11 bases between. The CDR3 nucleotides are TGCAGCGGGGAAGGTACGGATACGCAGTATTTT. This encodes CSGEGTDTQYF.

The chain couples TRBV28 to TRBJ1-2; no firm D call. There are 13 residues in the CDR3. Germline V gene sequence: CDR1 MDHEN, CDR2 SYDVKM. Trimming cost V 3 bases and J 8 bases, with 13 bases left between them. DNA for the CDR3: TGTGCCAGCAGTTTTAGTCAACTACGCGGCTACACCTTC. It encodes CASSFSQLRGYTF.

The chain combines TRBV7-3 with TRBJ2-5; 7 bases are shared with TRBD2. Germline CDR1 is SGHTA and CDR2 is FQGTGA. Losses at the gene ends were 1 base for V and 5 bases for J; bases not matched to a gene: 7. The CDR3 spans 15 residues. Here the CDR3 reads CASSLIGLAEETQYF. CDR3 nucleotide sequence: TGTGCCAGCAGCTTAATCGGTCTAGCGGAGGAGACCCAGTACTTC.

This sequence joins TRBV5-1 and TRBJ1-2, with TRBD1 matching over 7 bases. Germline loops: CDR1 SGHRS, CDR2 YFSETQ. This CDR3 comprises 12 residues. The V gene end was trimmed by 2 bases and the J gene end by 8 bases; junction bases not matched to a gene: 3. This CDR3 reads CASSFEGAGYTF. DNA for the CDR3: TGCGCCAGCAGCTTTGAGGGGGCCGGCTACACCTTC.

V is TRBV7-9 and J is TRBJ2-7; possible D gene TRBD2, 5 bases. Germline lookup yields CDR1 SEHNR and CDR2 FQNEAQ (reference sequence). The CDR3 length is 12 residues. The V gene lost 3 bases and the J gene lost 7 bases, with 10 bases spanning the gap. The CDR3 DNA sequence: TGTGCCAGCAGCTTCGAAGGAGGTGAGCAGTACTTC. It codes for CASSFEGGEQYF.